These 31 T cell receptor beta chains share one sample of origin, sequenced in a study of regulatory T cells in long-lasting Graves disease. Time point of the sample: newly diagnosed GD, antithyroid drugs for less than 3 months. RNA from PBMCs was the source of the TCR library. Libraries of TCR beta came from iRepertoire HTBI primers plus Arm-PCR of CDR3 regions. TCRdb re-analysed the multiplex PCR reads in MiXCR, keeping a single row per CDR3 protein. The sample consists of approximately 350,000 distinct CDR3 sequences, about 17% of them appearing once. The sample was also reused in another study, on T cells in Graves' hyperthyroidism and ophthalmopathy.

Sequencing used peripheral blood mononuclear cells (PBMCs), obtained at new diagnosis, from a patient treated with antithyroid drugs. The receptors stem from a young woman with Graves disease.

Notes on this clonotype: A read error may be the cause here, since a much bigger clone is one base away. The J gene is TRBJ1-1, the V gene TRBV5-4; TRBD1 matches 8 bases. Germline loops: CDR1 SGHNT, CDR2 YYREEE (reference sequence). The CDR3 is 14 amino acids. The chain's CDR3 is CAGSQDRGNTEAFF. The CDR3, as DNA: TGTGCCGGCAGCCAAGACAGGGGGAACACTGAAGCTTTCTTT. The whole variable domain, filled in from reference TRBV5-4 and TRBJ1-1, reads ETGVTQSPTHLIKTRGQQVTLRCSSQSGHNTVSWYQQALGQGPQFIFQYYREEENGRGNFPPRFSGLQFPNYSSELNVNALELDDSALYLCAGSQDRGNTEAFFGQGTRLTVV.

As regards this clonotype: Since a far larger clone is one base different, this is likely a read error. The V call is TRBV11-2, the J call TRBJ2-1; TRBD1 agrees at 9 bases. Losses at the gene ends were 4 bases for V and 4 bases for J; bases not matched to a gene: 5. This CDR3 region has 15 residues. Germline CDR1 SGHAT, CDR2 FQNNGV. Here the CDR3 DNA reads TGTGCCAGCAGCTCGGGACAGGGAGAATACAATGAGCAGTTCTTC. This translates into CASSSGQGEYNEQFF.

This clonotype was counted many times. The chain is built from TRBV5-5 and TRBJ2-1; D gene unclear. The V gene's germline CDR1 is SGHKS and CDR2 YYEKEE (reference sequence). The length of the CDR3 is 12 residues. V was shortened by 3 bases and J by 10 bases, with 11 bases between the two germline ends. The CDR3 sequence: CASSSSLREQFF. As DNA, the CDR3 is TGTGCCAGCAGCTCGAGCTTGAGGGAGCAGTTCTTC.

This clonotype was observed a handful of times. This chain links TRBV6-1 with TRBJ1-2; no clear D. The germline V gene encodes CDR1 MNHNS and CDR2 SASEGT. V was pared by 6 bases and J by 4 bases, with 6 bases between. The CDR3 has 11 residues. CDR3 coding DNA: TGTGCCAGCAGGGACGCCTATGGCTACACCTTC. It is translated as CASRDAYGYTF.

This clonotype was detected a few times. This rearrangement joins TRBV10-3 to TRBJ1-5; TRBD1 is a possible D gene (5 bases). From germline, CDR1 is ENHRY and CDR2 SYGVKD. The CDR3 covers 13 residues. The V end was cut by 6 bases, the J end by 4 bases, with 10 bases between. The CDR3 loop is CAIRGTYNQPQHF. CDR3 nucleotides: TGTGCCATCAGAGGGACGTATAATCAGCCCCAGCATTTT.

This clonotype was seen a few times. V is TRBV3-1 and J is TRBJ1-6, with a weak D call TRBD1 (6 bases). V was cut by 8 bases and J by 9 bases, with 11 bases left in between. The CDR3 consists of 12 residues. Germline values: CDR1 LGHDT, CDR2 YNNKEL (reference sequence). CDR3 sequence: CASHGTSSPLHF. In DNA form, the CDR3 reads TGTGCCAGCCACGGGACATCTTCACCCCTCCACTTT.

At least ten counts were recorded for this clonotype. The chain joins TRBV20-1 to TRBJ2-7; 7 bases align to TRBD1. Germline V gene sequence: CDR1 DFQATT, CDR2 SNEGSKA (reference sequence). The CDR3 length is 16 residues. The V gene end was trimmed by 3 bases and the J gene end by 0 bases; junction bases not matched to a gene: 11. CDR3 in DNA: TGCAGTGCTAGTTCCCCAAGACAGGGTTCCTCCTACGAGCAGTACTTC. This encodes CSASSPRQGSSYEQYF.

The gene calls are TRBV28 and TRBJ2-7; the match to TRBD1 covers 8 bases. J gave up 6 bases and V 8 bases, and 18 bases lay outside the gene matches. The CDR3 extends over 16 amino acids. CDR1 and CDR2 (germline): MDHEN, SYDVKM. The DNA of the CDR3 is TGTGCCAGCGCCCCCTATCCCCGGGACAGGCCCTCCGAGCAGTACTTC. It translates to CASAPYPRDRPSEQYF.

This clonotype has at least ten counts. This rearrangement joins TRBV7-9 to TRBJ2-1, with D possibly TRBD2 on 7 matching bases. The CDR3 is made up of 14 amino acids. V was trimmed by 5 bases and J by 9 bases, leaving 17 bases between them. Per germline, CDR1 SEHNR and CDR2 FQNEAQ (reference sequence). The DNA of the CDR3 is TGTGCCAGCAGCCCGGGGCAGGGAGGGGGTGAGCAGTTCTTC. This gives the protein CASSPGQGGGEQFF.

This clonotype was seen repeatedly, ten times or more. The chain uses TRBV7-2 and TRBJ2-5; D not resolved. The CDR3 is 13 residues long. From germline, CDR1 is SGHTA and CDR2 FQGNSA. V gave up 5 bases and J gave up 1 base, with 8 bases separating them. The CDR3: CASSGRVQETQYF. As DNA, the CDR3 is TGTGCCAGCAGCGGTAGGGTCCAAGAGACCCAGTACTTC.

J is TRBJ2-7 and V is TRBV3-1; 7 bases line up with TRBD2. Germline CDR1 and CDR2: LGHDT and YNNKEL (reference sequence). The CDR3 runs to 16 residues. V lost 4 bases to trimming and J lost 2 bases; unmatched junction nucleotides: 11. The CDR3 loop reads CASSLLGSGAPYEQYF. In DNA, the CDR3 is TGTGCCAGCAGCCTTCTAGGAAGCGGGGCCCCCTACGAGCAGTACTTC.

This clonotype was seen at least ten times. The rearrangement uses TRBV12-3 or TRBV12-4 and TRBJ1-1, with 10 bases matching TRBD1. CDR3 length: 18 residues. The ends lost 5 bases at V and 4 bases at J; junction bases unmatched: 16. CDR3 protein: CASSPGLGQGSRGTEAFF. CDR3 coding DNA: TGTGCCAGCAGTCCAGGACTGGGACAGGGGAGTAGAGGCACTGAAGCTTTCTTT.

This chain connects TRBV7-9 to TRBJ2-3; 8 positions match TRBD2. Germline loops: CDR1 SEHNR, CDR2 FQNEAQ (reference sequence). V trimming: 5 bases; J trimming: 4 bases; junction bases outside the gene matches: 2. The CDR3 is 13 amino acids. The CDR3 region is CASSQTSADTQYF. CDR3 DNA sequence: TGTGCCAGCAGCCAGACTAGCGCAGATACGCAGTATTTT.

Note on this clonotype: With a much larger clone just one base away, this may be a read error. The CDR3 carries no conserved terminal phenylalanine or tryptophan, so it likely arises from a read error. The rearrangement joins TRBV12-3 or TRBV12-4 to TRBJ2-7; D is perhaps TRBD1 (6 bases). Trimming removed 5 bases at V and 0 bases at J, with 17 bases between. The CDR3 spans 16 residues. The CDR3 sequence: CASSNYRDTVSYEQYY. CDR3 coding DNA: TGTGCCAGCAGTAACTACCGGGACACGGTCTCCTACGAGCAGTACTAC.

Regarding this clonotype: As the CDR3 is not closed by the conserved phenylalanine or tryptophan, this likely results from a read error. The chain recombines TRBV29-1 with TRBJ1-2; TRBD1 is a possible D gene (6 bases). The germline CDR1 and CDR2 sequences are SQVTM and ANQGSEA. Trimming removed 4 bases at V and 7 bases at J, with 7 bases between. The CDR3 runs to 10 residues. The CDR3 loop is CSVGGGGYTL. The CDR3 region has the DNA TGCAGCGTTGGAGGGGGTGGCTACACCCTC.

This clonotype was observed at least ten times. CDR3 in amino acids: CASSQTGGTDTQYF. The CDR3 bases are TGTGCCAGCAGTCAGACAGGGGGCACAGATACGCAGTATTTT. This chain connects TRBV12-3 or TRBV12-4 to TRBJ2-3, with TRBD1 matching over 8 bases. V gave up 5 bases and J gave up 1 base; unmatched junction bases: 2. This CDR3 has 14 amino acids.

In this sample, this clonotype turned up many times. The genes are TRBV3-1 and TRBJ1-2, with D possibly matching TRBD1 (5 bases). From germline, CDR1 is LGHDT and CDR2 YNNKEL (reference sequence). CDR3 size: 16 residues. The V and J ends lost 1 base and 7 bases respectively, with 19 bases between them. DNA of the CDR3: TGTGCCAGCAGCCAAGTTTTCGCCAGGGATATTTTTGGCTACACCTTC. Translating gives CASSQVFARDIFGYTF.

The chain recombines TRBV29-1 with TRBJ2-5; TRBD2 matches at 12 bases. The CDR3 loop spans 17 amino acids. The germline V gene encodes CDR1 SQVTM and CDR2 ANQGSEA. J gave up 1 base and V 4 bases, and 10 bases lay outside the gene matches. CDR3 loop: CSVVPRLAGASQETQYF. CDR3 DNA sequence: TGCAGCGTTGTCCCCCGACTAGCGGGGGCCTCCCAAGAGACCCAGTACTTC.

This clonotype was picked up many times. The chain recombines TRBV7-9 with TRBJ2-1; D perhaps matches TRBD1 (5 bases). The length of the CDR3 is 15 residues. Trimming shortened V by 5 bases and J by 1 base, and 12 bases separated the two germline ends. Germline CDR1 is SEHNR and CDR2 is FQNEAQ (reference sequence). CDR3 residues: CASSPGARSYNEQFF. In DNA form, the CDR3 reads TGTGCCAGCAGCCCTGGGGCTAGATCCTACAATGAGCAGTTCTTC.

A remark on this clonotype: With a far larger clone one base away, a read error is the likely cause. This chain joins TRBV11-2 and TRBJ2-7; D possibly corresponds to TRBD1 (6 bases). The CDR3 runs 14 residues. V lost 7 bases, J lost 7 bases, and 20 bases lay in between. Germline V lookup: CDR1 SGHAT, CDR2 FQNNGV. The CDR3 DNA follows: TGTGCCAGCACCACACCAGTCCAACAGGGTGAGCAGTACTTC. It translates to CASTTPVQQGEQYF.

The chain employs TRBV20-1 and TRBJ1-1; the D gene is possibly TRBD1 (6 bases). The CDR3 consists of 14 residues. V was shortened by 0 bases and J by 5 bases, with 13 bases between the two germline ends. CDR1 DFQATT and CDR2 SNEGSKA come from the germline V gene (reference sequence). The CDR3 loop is CSARDRQGWTEAFF. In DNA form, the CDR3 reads TGCAGTGCTAGAGATCGCCAGGGGTGGACTGAAGCTTTCTTT.

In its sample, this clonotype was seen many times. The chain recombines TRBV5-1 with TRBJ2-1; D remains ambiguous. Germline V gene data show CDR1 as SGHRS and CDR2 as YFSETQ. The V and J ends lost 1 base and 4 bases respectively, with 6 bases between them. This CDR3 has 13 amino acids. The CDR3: CASSLSRYNEQFF. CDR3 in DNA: TGCGCCAGCAGCTTGAGCAGATACAATGAGCAGTTCTTC.

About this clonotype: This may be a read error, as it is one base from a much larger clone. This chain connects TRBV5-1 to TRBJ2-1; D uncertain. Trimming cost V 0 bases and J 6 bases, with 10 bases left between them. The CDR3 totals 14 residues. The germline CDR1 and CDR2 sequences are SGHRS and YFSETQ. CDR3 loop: CASSLAGKPNEQFF. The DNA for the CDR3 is TGCGCCAGCAGCTTGGCGGGTAAGCCCAATGAGCAGTTCTTC.

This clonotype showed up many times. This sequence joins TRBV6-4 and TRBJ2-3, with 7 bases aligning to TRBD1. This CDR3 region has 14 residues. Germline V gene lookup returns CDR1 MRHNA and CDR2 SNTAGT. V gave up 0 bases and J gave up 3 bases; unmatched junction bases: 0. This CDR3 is CASSDSQGTDTQYF. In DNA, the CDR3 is TGTGCCAGCAGTGACTCACAGGGGACAGATACGCAGTATTTT.

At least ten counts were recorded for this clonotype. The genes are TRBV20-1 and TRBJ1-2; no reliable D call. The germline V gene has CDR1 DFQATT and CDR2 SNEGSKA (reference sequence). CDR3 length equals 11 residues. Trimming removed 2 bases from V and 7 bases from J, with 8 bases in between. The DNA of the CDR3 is TGCAGTGCTAGATCACCGAGTGGCTACACCTTC. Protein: CSARSPSGYTF.

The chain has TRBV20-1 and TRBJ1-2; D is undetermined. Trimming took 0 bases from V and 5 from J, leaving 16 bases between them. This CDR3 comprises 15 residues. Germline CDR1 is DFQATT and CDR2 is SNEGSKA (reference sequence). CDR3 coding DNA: TGCAGTGCTAGAGAACCCAGGAAGAGAGAATATGGCTACACCTTC. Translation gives CSAREPRKREYGYTF.

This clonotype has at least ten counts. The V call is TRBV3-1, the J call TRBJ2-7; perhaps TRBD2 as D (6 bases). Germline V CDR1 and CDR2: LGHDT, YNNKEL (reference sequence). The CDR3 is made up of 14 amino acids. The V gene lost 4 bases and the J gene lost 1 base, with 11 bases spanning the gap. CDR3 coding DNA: TGTGCCAGCAGCCTCTCCGGGAGATCCTACGAGCAGTACTTC. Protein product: CASSLSGRSYEQYF.

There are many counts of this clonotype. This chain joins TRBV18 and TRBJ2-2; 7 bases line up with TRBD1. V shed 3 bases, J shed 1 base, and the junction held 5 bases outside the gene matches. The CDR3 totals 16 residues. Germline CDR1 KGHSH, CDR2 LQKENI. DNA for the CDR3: TGTGCCAGCTCACCCCGACAGGGAATGAACACCGGGGAGCTGTTTTTT. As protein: CASSPRQGMNTGELFF.

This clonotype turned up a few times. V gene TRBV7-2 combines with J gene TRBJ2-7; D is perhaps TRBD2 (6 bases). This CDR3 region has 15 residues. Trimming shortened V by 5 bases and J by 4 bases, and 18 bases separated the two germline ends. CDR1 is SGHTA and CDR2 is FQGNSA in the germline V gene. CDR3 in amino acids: CASSRPLGGRYEQYF. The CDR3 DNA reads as TGTGCCAGCAGCCGGCCCCTCGGGGGAAGATACGAGCAGTACTTC. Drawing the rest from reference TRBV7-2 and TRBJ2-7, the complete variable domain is GAGVSQSPSNKVTEKGKDVELRCDPISGHTALYWYRQSLGQGLEFLIYFQGNSAPDKSGLPSDRFSAERTGGSVSTLTIQRTQQEDSAVYLCASSRPLGGRYEQYFGPGTRLTVT.

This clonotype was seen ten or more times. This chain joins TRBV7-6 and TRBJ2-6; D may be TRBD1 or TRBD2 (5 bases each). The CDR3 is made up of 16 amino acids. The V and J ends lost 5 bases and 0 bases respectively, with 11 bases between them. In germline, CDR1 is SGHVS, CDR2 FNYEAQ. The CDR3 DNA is TGTGCCAGCAGCGGGGCGGGTCGCTCTGGGGCCAACGTCCTGACTTTC. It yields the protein CASSGAGRSGANVLTF.

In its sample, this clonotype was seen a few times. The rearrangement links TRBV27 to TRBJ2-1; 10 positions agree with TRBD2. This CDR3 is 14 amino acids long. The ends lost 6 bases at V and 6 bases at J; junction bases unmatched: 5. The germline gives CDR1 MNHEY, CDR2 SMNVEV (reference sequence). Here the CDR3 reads CASSPSGSGNEQFF. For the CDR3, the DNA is TGTGCCAGCAGCCCTAGCGGGAGTGGCAATGAGCAGTTCTTC.